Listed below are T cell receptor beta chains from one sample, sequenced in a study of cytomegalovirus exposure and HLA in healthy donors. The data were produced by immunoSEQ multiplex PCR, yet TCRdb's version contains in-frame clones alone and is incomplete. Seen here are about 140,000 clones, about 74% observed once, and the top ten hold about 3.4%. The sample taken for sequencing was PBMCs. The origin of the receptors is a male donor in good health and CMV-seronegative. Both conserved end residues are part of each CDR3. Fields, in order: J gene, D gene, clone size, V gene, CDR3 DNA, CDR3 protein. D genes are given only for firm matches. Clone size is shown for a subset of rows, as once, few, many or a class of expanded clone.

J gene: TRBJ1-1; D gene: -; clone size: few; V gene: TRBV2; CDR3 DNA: TGTGCCAGCAGTCCCTCGAACAGGGCCCCCTCAGAAGCTTTCTTT; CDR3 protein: CASSPSNRAPSEAFF
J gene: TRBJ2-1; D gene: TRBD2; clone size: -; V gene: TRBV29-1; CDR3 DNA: TGCAGCGCGGGACTAGGTGACAATGAGCAGTTCTTC; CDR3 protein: CSAGLGDNEQFF
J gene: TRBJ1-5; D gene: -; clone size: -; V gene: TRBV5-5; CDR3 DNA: TGTGCCAGCAGCTTGACAGGAAGCAATCAGCCCCAGCATTTT; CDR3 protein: CASSLTGSNQPQHF
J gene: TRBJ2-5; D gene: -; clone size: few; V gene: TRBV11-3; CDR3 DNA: TGTGCCAGCAGCTTAGATGGATCGGGAGAGACCCAGTACTTC; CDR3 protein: CASSLDGSGETQYF
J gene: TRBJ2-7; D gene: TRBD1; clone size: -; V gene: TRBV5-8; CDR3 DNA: TGTGCCAGCAGCTTGGGGGGACAGGGCACACGGTACTTC; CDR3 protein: CASSLGGQGTRYF
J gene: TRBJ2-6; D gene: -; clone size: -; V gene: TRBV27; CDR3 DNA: TGTGCCAGCAGTGCGGCCGGTTCTGGGGCCAACGTCCTGACTTTC; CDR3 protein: CASSAAGSGANVLTF
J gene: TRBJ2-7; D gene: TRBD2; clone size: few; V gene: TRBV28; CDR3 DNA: TGTGCCAGCAGGATACTAGCGGGAGGGATGGAGCAGTACTTC; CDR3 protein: CASRILAGGMEQYF
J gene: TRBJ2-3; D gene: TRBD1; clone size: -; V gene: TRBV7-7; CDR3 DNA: TGTGCCAGCAGCTCCGGACAGGGTAGCACAGATACGCAGTATTTT; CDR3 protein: CASSSGQGSTDTQYF
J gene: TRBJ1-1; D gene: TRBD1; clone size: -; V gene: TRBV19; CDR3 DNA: TGTGCCGCCCGGACAGGCCCAGGGAACACTGAAGCTTTCTTT; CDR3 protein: CAARTGPGNTEAFF
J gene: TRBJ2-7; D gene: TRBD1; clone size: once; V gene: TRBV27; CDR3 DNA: TGTGCCAGCAGTACCTGGGACAGGGCGCGCGAGCAGTACTTC; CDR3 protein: CASSTWDRAREQYF
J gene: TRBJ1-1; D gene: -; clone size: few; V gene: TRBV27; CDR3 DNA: TGTGCCAGCACTGGACAGATTCACACTGAAGCTTTCTTT; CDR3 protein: CASTGQIHTEAFF
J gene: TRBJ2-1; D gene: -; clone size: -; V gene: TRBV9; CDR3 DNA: TGTGCCAGCAGCGTAGGATCTAGCCCGGGAAGGAGTGAGCAGTTCTTC; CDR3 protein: CASSVGSSPGRSEQFF
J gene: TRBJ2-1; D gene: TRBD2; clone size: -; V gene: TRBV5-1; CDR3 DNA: TGCGCCAGCAGCGCCGGAACTAGCGGGGTCTACAATGAGCAGTTCTTC; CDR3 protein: CASSAGTSGVYNEQFF
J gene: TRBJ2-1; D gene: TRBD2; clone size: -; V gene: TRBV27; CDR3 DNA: TGTGCCAGCAGTCCTAGCGGGGGATTCTACAATGAGCAGTTCTTC; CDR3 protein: CASSPSGGFYNEQFF
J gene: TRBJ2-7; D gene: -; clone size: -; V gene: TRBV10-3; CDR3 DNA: TGTGCCATCAGTGAGTCGTACAGGGTCTACGAGCAGTACTTC; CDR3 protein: CAISESYRVYEQYF
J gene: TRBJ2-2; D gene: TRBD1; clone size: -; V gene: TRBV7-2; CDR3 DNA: TGTGCCAGCAGCTTAGAGACAGGGGGCTTCACCGGGGAGCTGTTTTTT; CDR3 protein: CASSLETGGFTGELFF
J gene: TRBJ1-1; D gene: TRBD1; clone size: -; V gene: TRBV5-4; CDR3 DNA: TGTGCCAGCAGCTTGGACGCAGGGGGATTCACTGAAGCTTTCTTT; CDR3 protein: CASSLDAGGFTEAFF